This TCR beta chain came from a study of regulatory T cells in long-lasting Graves disease. Time point indicated: newly diagnosed GD, antithyroid drugs for less than 3 months. PBMC-derived RNA was used for the TCR library. Peripheral blood, roughly 9.2 milliliters per patient, was collected in EDTA tubes. Investigators prepared the TCR beta libraries by applying iRepertoire HTBI primers and Arm-PCR of CDR3 regions. TCRdb used MiXCR to reprocess the multiplex PCR reads, holding one entry per CDR3 protein. The table lists approximately 540,000 distinct CDR3 sequences, 9.5% to 15% of them singletons. Germline loops: CDR1 SGHDN, CDR2 FVKESK. This CDR3 has 18 amino acids. V shed 4 bases, J shed 3 bases, and the junction held 8 bases outside the gene matches. This clonotype has more than one count but fewer than ten. This sample was shared with a second study, whose subject was T cells in Graves' hyperthyroidism and ophthalmopathy. That work states: Stable Graves' hyperthyroidism denoted no ophthalmopathy progression over 18 months.

This receptor was identified in a woman in her twenties or thirties with Graves disease. The rearrangement joins TRBV14 to TRBJ2-1, with 14 bases matching TRBD2. Source: peripheral blood mononuclear cells (PBMCs), taken at new diagnosis, from a patient treated with antithyroid drugs. The CDR3 spells CASSLGTSGRGGYNEQFF. The CDR3 nucleotides read TGTGCCAGCAGCCTCGGGACTAGCGGGAGAGGAGGCTACAATGAGCAGTTCTTC.